The clone carrying this TCR beta chain was seen once. The data derive from a study of cytomegalovirus exposure and HLA in healthy donors. Germline V gives CDR1 GTSNPN, CDR2 SVGIG (reference sequence). The V gene end was trimmed by 1 base and the J gene end by 6 bases; junction bases not matched to a gene: 0. There are 12 residues in the CDR3. In the PCR, 60 Vbeta and 13 Jbeta primers were used. TCRdb's table, derived via immunoSEQ multiplex PCR, lists solely in-frame clones and lacks some. The sample lists 200,000 to 250,000 clones; approximately 88% were seen once. The rearrangement uses TRBV30 and TRBJ1-3, with 7 bases matching TRBD1. Sequences were obtained from PBMCs. The source of this sequence is a boy aged 2 to 10 in good health and CMV-seronegative. The CDR3 region is CAWSEGANTIYF. The CDR3 DNA follows: TGTGCCTGGAGTGAGGGGGCAAACACCATATATTTT. Looking up the rest from reference TRBV30 and TRBJ1-3 gives the full variable domain: SQTIHQWPATLVQPVGSPLSLECTVEGTSNPNLYWYRQAAGRGLQLLFYSVGIGQISSEVPQNLSASRPQDRQFILSSKKLLLSDSGFYLCAWSEGANTIYFGEGSWLTVV.